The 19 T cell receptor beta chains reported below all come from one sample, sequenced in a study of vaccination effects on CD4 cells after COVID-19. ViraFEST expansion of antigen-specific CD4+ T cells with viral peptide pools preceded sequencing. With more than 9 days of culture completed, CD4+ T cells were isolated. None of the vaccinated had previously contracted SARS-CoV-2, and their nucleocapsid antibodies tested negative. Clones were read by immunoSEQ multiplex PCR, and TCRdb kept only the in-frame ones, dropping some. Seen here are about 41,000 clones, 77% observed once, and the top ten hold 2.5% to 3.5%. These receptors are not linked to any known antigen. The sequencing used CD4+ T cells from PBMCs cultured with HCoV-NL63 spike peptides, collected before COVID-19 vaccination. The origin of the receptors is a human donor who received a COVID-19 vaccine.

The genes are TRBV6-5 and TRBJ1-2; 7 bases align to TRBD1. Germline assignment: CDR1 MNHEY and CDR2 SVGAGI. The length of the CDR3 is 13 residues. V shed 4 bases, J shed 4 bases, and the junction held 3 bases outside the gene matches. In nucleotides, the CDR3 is TGTGCCAGCAGTTTTACAGGGGTCTATGGCTACACCTTC. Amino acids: CASSFTGVYGYTF.

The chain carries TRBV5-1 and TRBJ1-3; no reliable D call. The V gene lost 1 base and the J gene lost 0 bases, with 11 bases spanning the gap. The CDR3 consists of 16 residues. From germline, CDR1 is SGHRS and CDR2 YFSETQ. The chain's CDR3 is CASSLLGTGSGNTIYF. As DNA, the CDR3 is TGCGCCAGCAGCTTGCTGGGAACGGGCTCTGGAAACACCATATATTTT.

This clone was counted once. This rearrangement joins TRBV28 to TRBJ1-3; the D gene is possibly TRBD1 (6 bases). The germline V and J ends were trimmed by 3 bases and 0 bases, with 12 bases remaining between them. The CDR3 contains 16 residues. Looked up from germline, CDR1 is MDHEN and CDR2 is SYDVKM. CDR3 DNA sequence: TGTGCCAGCAGTTTGTCCCGGGACATCTCTGGAAACACCATATATTTT. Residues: CASSLSRDISGNTIYF.

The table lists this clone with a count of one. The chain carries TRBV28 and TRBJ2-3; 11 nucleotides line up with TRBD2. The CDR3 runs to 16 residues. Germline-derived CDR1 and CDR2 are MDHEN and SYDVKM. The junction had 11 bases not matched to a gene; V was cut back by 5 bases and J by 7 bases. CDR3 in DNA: TGTGCCAGCAGTCGCTCGACTAGCGGGGAGCTTAATACGCAGTATTTT. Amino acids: CASSRSTSGELNTQYF.

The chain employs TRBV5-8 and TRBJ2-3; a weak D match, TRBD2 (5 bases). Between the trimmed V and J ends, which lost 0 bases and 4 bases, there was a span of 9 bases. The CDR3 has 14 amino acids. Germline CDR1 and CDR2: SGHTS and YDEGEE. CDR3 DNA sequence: TGTGCCAGCAGCTTGGACCTAGCCCCAGATACGCAGTATTTT. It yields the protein CASSLDLAPDTQYF.

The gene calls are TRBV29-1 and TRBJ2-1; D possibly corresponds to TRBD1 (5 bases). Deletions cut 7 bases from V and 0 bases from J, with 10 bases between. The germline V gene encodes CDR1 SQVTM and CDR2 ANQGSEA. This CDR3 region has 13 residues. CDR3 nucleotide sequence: TGCAGCGACCTCAGGGACTCCTACAATGAGCAGTTCTTC. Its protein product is CSDLRDSYNEQFF.

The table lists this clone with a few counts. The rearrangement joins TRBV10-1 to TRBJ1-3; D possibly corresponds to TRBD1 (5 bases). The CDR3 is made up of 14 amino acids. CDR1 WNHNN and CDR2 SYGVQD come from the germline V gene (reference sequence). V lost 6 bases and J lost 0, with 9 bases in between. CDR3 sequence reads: CASSRDVSGNTIYF. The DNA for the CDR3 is TGCGCCAGCAGCCGGGACGTCTCTGGAAACACCATATATTTT.

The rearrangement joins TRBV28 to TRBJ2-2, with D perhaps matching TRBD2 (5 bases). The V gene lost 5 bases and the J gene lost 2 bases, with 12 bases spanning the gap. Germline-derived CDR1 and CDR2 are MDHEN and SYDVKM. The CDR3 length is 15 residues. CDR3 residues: CASSTLTGNTGELFF. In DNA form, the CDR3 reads TGTGCCAGCAGTACCCTGACGGGAAACACCGGGGAGCTGTTTTTT.

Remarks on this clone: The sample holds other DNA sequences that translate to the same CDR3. DNA of the CDR3: TGTGCCAGCTCACCGGGGCAGAACACTGAAGCTTTCTTT. Translated: CASSPGQNTEAFF. The chain carries TRBV18 and TRBJ1-1; possible D gene TRBD1, 5 bases. The germline gives CDR1 KGHSH, CDR2 LQKENI. The CDR3 totals 13 residues. The germline V and J ends were trimmed by 3 bases and 1 base, with 6 bases remaining between them.

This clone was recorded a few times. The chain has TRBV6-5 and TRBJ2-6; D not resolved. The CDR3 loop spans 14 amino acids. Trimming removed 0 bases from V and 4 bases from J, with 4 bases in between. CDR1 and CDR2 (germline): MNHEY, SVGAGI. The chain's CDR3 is CASSYSRGANVLTF. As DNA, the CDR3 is TGTGCCAGCAGTTACTCGCGGGGGGCCAACGTCCTGACTTTC.

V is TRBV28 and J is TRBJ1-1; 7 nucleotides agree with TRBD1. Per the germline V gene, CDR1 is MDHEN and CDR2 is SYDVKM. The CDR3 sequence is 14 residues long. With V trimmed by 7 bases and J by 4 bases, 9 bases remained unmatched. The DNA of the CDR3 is TGTGCCAGCACTCCAAGGGGGCCGGTCACTGAAGCTTTCTTT. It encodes CASTPRGPVTEAFF.

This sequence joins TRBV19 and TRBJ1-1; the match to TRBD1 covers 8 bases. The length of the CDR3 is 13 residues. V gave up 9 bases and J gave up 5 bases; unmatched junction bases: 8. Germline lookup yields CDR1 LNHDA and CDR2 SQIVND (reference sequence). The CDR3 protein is CASRGQGDTEAFF. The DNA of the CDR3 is TGTGCCAGCAGAGGACAGGGTGATACTGAAGCTTTCTTT.

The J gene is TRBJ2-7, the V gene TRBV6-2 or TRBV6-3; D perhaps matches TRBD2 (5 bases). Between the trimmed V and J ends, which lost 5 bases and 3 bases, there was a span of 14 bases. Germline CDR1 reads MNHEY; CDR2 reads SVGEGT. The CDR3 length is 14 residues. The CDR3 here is CASSPVGRDYEQYV. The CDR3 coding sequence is TGTGCCAGCAGTCCCGTTGGACGGGACTACGAGCAGTACGTC.

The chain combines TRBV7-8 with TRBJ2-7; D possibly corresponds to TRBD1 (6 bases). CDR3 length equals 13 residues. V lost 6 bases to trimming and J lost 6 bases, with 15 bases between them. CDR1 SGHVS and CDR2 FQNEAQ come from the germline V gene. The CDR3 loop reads CASSYDRLSEQYV. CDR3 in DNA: TGTGCCAGCAGTTACGACAGGTTAAGCGAGCAGTACGTC.

The CDR3 loop reads CASSPSYTGELFF. The CDR3 coding sequence is TGTGCCAGCTCACCGTCTTACACCGGGGAGCTGTTTTTT. The V call is TRBV18, the J call TRBJ2-2; D unresolved. The germline V and J ends were trimmed by 3 bases and 3 bases, with 5 bases remaining between them. This CDR3 region has 13 residues. The germline gives CDR1 KGHSH, CDR2 LQKENI. The whole variable domain, remainder taken from reference TRBV18 and TRBJ2-2, is NAGVMQNPRHLVRRRGQEARLRCSPMKGHSHVYWYRQLPEEGLKFMVYLQKENIIDESGMPKERFSAEFPKEGPSILRIQQVVRGDSAAYFCASSPSYTGELFFGEGSRLTVL.

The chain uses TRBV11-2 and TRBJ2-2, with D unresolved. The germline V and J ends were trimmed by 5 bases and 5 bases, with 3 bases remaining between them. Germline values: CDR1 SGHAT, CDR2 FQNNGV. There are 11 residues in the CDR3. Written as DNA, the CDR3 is TGTGCCAGCAGCGTTACCGGGGAGCTGTTTTTT. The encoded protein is CASSVTGELFF.

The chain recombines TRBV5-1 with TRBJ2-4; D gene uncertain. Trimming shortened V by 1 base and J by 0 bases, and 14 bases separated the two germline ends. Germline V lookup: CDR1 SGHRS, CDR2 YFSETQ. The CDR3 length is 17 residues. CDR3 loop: CASSLWFGDLAKNIQYF. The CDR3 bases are TGCGCCAGCAGCTTGTGGTTTGGGGATTTAGCCAAAAACATTCAGTACTTC.

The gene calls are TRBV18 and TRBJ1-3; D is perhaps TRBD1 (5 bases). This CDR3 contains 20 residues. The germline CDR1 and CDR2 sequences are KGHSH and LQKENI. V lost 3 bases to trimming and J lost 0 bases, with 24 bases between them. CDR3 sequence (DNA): TGTGCCAGCTCACCGGATTGGGGCCGAGGGAGAAAAAACTCTGGAAACACCATATATTTT. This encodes CASSPDWGRGRKNSGNTIYF.

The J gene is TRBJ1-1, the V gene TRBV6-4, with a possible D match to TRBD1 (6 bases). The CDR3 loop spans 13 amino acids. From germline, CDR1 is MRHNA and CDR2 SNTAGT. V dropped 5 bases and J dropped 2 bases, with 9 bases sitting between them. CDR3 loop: CASSPQGNTEAFF. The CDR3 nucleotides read TGTGCCAGCAGTCCACAGGGAAACACTGAAGCTTTCTTT.